Listed below are T cell receptor beta chains from one sample, sequenced in a study of CD8 T cells in Susac syndrome. A single record per CDR3 protein comes from TCRdb applying MiXCR to the immunoSEQ multiplex PCR reads. The sample has approximately 120,000 distinct CDR3 sequences; roughly 95% are singletons. Sequencing used CD4+ T cells from PBMCs. These receptors originate from a human donor in good health. Each CDR3 is given with its conserved first and last residue. A D gene is named only where the DNA matches it firmly. Part of the rows lack a size; the others show once, few, many or a class for expanded clones.

CDR3 length	V gene	J gene	clone size	D gene	CDR3 protein	CDR3 DNA
14	TRBV3-1	TRBJ1-4	-	-	CASCTREGGEKLFF	TGTGCCAGCTGTACCAGGGAGGGTGGAGAAAAACTGTTTTTT
14	TRBV5-4	TRBJ2-7	-	-	CASSSGTTPYEQYF	TGTGCCAGCAGTTCCGGGACAACTCCCTACGAGCAGTACTTC
15	TRBV27	TRBJ2-7	-	TRBD1	CASSLKFGQGYEQYF	TGTGCCAGCAGTTTAAAGTTTGGACAGGGTTACGAGCAGTACTTC
14	TRBV12-3/TRBV12-4	TRBJ2-7	-	-	CASSPSLTTYEQYF	TGTGCCAGCAGCCCTAGCCTTACGACCTACGAGCAGTACTTC
14	TRBV28	TRBJ2-4	once	TRBD1	CASSPGQGRDIQYF	TGTGCCAGCAGTCCTGGACAGGGGAGGGACATTCAGTACTTC
18	TRBV28	TRBJ2-7	-	TRBD2	CASSSIPGLAGATYEQYF	TGTGCCAGCAGTTCCATCCCGGGACTAGCGGGGGCCACCTACGAGCAGTACTTC
14	TRBV30	TRBJ1-1	-	-	CAFFARAPNIPAFF	TGTGCCTTTTTCGCCCGGGCTCCTAATATTCCAGCTTTCTTT
13	TRBV6-1	TRBJ2-7	-	-	CASSEGTTYEQYF	TGTGCCAGCAGTGAGGGTACTACCTACGAGCAGTACTTC
15	TRBV7-6	TRBJ2-7	-	-	CASSLAMGSGYEQYF	TGTGCCAGCAGCCTCGCGATGGGGTCGGGCTACGAGCAGTACTTC
17	TRBV14	TRBJ2-2	-	-	CASSQDPSGLNTGELFF	TGTGCCAGCAGCCAAGATCCGTCAGGGTTGAACACCGGGGAGCTGTTTTTT
14	TRBV29-1	TRBJ1-3	-	-	CSGTIGASGNTIYF	TGCAGCGGAACGATAGGGGCCTCTGGAAACACCATATATTTT
18	TRBV4-2	TRBJ2-7	-	TRBD2	CASSQDSYTSANLLEQYF	TGTGCCAGCAGCCAAGATTCCTACACTAGCGCGAACCTCTTAGAGCAGTACTTC
15	TRBV12-3/TRBV12-4	TRBJ2-7	-	TRBD2	CASSLRLAGAQEQYF	TGTGCCAGCAGTTTACGACTAGCGGGAGCTCAGGAGCAGTACTTC
14	TRBV3-1	TRBJ2-3	-	-	CASSPIRGRDTQYF	TGTGCCAGCAGCCCAATCCGGGGGAGAGATACGCAGTATTTT
16	TRBV4-3	TRBJ2-7	-	TRBD2	CASSREPGLPYYEQYF	TGCGCCAGCAGCCGAGAACCGGGACTACCATACTACGAGCAGTACTTC
12	TRBV28	TRBJ2-7	-	-	CASTIPPYEQYF	TGTGCCAGCACCATCCCCCCATACGAGCAGTACTTC
14	TRBV12-3/TRBV12-4	TRBJ1-2	-	-	CASSFQDGAGGYTF	TGTGCCAGCAGTTTTCAGGACGGTGCGGGTGGCTACACCTTC
14	TRBV2	TRBJ2-5	-	-	CASKVRQIQETQYF	TGTGCCAGCAAGGTCCGGCAGATCCAAGAGACCCAGTACTTC
16	TRBV5-1	TRBJ2-5	-	TRBD2	CASSAGTSGPGVAQYF	TGCGCCAGCAGCGCCGGGACTAGCGGGCCCGGGGTGGCCCAGTACTTC
14	TRBV5-4	TRBJ2-7	-	TRBD1	CASSWEMTGVEQYF	TGTGCCAGCAGCTGGGAAATGACAGGGGTCGAGCAGTACTTC
15	TRBV25-1	TRBJ2-7	-	-	CASSDPQGSPYEQYF	TGTGCCAGCAGTGATCCTCAGGGCTCCCCCTACGAGCAGTACTTC
11	TRBV6-6	TRBJ1-2	-	-	CASSAFPGYTF	TGTGCCAGCAGTGCTTTCCCCGGCTACACCTTC
12	TRBV4-1	TRBJ2-1	-	-	CASSRPRSEQFF	TGCGCCAGCAGCCGGCCAAGGAGCGAGCAGTTCTTC
14	TRBV7-2	TRBJ2-7	once	-	CASSPREGPYEQYF	TGTGCCAGCAGCCCCCGCGAGGGGCCCTACGAGCAGTACTTC
15	TRBV7-9	TRBJ1-5	-	TRBD1	CASSPPGQSNQPQHF	TGTGCCAGCAGCCCGCCGGGACAGAGCAATCAGCCCCAGCATTTT
13	TRBV29-1	TRBJ1-5	-	-	CSVSRGMWQPQHF	TGCAGCGTTAGTCGGGGGATGTGGCAGCCCCAGCATTTT
16	TRBV18	TRBJ2-3	-	-	CASSPVYSQSTDTQYF	TGTGCCAGCTCACCGGTCTACAGCCAGTCCACAGATACGCAGTATTTT
16	TRBV12-3/TRBV12-4	TRBJ1-5	-	TRBD1	CASSSGGTGRNQPQHF	TGTGCCAGCAGTTCAGGTGGGACAGGGCGCAATCAGCCCCAGCATTTT
14	TRBV9	TRBJ2-3	-	TRBD1	CASSAFGTADTQYF	TGTGCCAGCAGCGCCTTCGGGACAGCAGATACGCAGTATTTT
15	TRBV11-3	TRBJ2-7	-	-	CASSSGDLSTYEQYF	TGTGCCAGCAGCTCCGGGGACCTCTCGACCTACGAGCAGTACTTC
12	TRBV24-1	TRBJ1-1	-	-	CATSTHGTEAFF	TGTGCCACCAGCACGCATGGCACTGAAGCTTTCTTT
16	TRBV5-6	TRBJ1-6	-	TRBD1	CASSADRGSYNSPLHF	TGTGCCAGCAGCGCGGACAGGGGATCCTATAATTCACCCCTCCACTTT
11	TRBV29-1	TRBJ2-7	-	-	CSVGGGYEQYF	TGCAGCGTTGGGGGCGGCTACGAGCAGTACTTC
16	TRBV7-6	TRBJ1-6	-	TRBD1	CASSTGTGLYNSPLHF	TGTGCCAGCAGCACCGGGACAGGCCTATATAATTCACCCCTCCACTTT
17	TRBV19	TRBJ2-6	-	-	CASSAVSRQAGANVLTF	TGTGCCAGTAGTGCTGTTTCGAGACAGGCCGGGGCCAACGTCCTGACTTTC
17	TRBV6-2/TRBV6-3	TRBJ2-7	-	TRBD2	CASSYSMASGSLYEQYF	TGTGCCAGCAGTTACTCGATGGCTAGCGGGAGTTTATACGAGCAGTACTTC